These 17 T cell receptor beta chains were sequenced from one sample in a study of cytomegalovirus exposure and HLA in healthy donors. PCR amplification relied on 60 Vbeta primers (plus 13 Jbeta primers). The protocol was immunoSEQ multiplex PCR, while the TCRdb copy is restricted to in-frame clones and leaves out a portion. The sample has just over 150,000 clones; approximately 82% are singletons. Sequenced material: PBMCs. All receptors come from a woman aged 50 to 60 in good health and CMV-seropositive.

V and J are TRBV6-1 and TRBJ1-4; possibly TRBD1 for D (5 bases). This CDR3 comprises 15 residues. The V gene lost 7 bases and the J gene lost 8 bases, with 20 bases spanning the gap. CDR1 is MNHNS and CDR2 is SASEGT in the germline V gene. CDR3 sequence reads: CASNYPGLRREKLFF. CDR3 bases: TGTGCCAGCAACTACCCGGGACTGCGTCGCGAAAAACTGTTTTTT.

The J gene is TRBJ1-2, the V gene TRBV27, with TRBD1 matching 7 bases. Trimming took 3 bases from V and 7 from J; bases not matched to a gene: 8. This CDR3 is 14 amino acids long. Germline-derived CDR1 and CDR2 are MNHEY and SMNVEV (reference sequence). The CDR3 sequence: CASSFRQGRGGYTF. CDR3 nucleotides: TGTGCCAGCAGTTTTCGACAGGGTCGCGGTGGCTACACCTTC.

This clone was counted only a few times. The CDR3 nucleotides read TGCGCCAGCAGCTTGGCGGGACAGGGGAGTGAAAAACTGTTTTTT. Amino acids: CASSLAGQGSEKLFF. The chain recombines TRBV5-1 with TRBJ1-4; 10 bases are a match to TRBD1. CDR3 length equals 15 residues. CDR1 SGHRS and CDR2 YFSETQ come from the germline V gene. V lost 0 bases and J lost 7; bases outside the gene matches: 3.

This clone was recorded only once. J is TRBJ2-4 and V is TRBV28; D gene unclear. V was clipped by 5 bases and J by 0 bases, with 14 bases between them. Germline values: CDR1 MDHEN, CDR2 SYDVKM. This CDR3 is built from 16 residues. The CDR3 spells CASSQLGVLAKNIQYF. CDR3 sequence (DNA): TGTGCCAGCAGTCAGCTTGGAGTACTAGCCAAAAACATTCAGTACTTC.

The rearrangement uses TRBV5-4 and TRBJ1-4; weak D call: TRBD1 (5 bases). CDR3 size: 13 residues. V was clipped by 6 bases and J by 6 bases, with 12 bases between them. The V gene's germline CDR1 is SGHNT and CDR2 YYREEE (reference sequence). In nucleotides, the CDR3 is TGTGCCAGCACCAAACGGGGGGATGAAAAACTGTTTTTT. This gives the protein CASTKRGDEKLFF.

CDR3 protein: CAWSVEDRDNSPLHF. For the CDR3, the DNA is TGTGCCTGGAGTGTAGAGGACAGGGATAATTCACCCCTCCACTTT. V usage is TRBV30 and J usage is TRBJ1-6, with 8 positions matching TRBD1. The CDR3 loop spans 15 amino acids. V lost 0 bases to trimming and J lost 5 bases; unmatched junction nucleotides: 3. The germline V gene encodes CDR1 GTSNPN and CDR2 SVGIG (reference sequence).

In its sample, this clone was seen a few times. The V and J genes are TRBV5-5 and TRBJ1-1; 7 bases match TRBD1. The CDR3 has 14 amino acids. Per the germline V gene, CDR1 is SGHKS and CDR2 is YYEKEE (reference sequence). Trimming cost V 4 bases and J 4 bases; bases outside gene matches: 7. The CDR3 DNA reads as TGTGCCAGCAGCACCTCGACAGGGACCACTGAAGCTTTCTTT. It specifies CASSTSTGTTEAFF.

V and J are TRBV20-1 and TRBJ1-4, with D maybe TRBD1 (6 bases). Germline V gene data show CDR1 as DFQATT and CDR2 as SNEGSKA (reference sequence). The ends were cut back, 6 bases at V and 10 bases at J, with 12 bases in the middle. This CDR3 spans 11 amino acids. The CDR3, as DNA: TGCAGTGCCGCGAGGGGGGGAAAACTGTTTTTT. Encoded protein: CSAARGGKLFF.

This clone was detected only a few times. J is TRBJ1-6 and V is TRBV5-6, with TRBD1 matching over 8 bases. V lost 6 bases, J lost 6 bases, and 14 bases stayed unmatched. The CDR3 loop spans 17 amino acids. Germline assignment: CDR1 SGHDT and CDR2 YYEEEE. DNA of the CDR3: TGTGCCAGCAACCGGGCCGCAGGGACAGGCTTTAATTCACCCCTCCACTTT. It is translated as CASNRAAGTGFNSPLHF.

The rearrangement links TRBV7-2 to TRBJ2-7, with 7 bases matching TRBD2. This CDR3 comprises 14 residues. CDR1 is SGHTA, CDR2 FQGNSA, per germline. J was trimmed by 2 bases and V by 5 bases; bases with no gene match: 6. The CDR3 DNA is TGTGCCAGCAGCCCCGGGGGGAAGACCTACGAGCAGTACTTC. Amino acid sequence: CASSPGGKTYEQYF. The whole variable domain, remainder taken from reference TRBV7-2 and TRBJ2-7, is GAGVSQSPSNKVTEKGKDVELRCDPISGHTALYWYRQSLGQGLEFLIYFQGNSAPDKSGLPSDRFSAERTGGSVSTLTIQRTQQEDSAVYLCASSPGGKTYEQYFGPGTRLTVT.

CDR3 in DNA: TGCGCCAGCAGCCTGTATGGGGGGGGCCAAGAGACCCAGTACTTC. It encodes CASSLYGGGQETQYF. J is TRBJ2-5 and V is TRBV5-1, with 7 nucleotides matching TRBD2. The J segment lost 1 base and the V segment lost 4 bases, leaving 7 bases of the junction unmatched. Germline V lookup: CDR1 SGHRS, CDR2 YFSETQ. The CDR3 contains 15 residues.

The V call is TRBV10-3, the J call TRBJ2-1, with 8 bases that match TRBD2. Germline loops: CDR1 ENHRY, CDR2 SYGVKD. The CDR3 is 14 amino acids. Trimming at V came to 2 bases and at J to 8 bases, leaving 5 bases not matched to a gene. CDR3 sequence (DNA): TGTGCCATCAGTGAGATGAACGGGGGGGATGAGCAGTTCTTC. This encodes CAISEMNGGDEQFF.

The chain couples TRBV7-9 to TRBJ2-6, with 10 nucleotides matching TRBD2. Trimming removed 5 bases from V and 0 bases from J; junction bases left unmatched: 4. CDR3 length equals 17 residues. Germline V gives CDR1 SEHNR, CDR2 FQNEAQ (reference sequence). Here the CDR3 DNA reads TGTGCCAGCAGCCCAAGGACTAGCGGCTCTGGGGCCAACGTCCTGACTTTC. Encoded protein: CASSPRTSGSGANVLTF.

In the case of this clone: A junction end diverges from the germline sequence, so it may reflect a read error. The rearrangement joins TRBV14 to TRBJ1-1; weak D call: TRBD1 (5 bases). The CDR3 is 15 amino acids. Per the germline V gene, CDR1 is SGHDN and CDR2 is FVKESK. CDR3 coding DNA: TGTGCCAGCAGACAAGGGTCACAGGTTAACACTGAAGCTTTCTTT. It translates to CASRQGSQVNTEAFF.

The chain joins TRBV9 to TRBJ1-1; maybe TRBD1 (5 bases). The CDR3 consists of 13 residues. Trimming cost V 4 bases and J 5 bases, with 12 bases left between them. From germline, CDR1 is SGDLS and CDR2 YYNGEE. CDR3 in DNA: TGTGCCAGCAGCCAGCAGGAGGGGACTGAAGCTTTCTTT. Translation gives CASSQQEGTEAFF.

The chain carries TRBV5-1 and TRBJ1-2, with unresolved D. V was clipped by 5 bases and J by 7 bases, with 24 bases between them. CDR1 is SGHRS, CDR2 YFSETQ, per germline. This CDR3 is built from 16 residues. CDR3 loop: CASSPTGERAGRGYTF. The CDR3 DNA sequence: TGCGCCAGCAGTCCAACCGGGGAACGGGCTGGACGTGGCTACACCTTC.

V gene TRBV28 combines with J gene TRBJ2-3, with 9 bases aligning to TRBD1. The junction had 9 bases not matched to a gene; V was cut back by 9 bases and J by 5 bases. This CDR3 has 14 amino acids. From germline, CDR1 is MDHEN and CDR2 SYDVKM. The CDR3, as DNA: TGTGCCAGTTCCCCGGGACAGGGCGGAGATACGCAGTATTTT. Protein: CASSPGQGGDTQYF.